This TCR beta chain was observed in a study of cytomegalovirus exposure and HLA in healthy donors. Whole-study results and caveats: TCR beta chains associated with HLA were, in a later analysis, more clonally expanded than equally common others. The study labeled approximately 150 TCR beta chains cytomegalovirus-associated.

Details on this clone: Its antigen is unknown.

Germline CDR1 is SGDLS and CDR2 is YYNGEE. The CDR3 extends over 16 amino acids. V lost 0 bases, J lost 3 bases, and 15 bases lay in between. 13 Jbeta primers and 60 Vbeta primers were used for the PCR. The protocol was immunoSEQ multiplex PCR, while the TCRdb copy is restricted to in-frame clones and leaves out a portion. Among approximately 170,000 clones listed, over 80% were seen once. Sequencing was performed on PBMCs. The chain joins TRBV9 to TRBJ2-5; possibly TRBD2 for D (7 bases). This receptor was obtained from a boy aged 2 to 9 in good health and CMV-seronegative. The CDR3 DNA reads as TGTGCCAGCAGCGTAGGAGGCGGGGGCGTGAAAGAGACCCAGTACTTC. Translating it yields CASSVGGGGVKETQYF.